This T cell receptor beta chain is drawn from a study of response to subunit inactivated influenza vaccine. Study results and caveats: The authors offered the suggestion that each seasonal influenza vaccination recruits few new T cells.

This clonotype turned up a few times. Its target is not known. The V gene lost 1 base and the J gene lost 5 bases, with 20 bases spanning the gap. The CDR3 totals 17 residues. Germline V CDR1 and CDR2: SGHAT, FQNNGV. One entry per CDR3 protein, called by TCRdb with MiXCR from the RT-PCR reads. Among 650,000 to 700,000 distinct CDR3 sequences listed, 15% to 17% were seen once. Sample: PBMCs from blood, taken about 12 days after vaccination. The chain joins TRBV11-2 to TRBJ2-5; D might be TRBD1 (5 bases). This receptor was taken from a man in his fifties who received an inactivated influenza vaccine. The CDR3 DNA sequence: TGTGCCAGCAGCTTAGCTCTCGGCATATCGGACATGGAGACCCAGTACTTC. The encoded protein is CASSLALGISDMETQYF.